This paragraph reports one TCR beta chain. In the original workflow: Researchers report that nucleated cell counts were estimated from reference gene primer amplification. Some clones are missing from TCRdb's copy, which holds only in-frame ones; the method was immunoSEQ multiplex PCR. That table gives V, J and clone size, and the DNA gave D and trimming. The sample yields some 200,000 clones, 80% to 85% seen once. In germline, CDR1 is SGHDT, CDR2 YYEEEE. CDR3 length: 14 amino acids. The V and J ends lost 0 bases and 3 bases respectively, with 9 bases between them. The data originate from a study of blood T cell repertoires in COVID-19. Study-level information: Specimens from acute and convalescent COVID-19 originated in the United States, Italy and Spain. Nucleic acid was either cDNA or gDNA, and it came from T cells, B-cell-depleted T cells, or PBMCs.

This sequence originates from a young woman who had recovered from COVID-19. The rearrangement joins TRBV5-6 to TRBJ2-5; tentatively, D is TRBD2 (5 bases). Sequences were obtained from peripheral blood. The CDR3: CASSLGQREETQYF. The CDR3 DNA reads TGTGCCAGCAGCTTGGGCCAGAGGGAAGAGACCCAGTACTTC.